Listed below are T cell receptor beta chains from one sample, sequenced in a study of T-cell reconstitution after alpha-beta-depleted transplantation in children. TCRdb reprocessed the PCR reads with MiXCR, giving one entry per CDR3 protein. The sample shows a few hundred thousand distinct CDR3 sequences, 43% of them seen only once. Specimen: PBMCs, collected before TCRalphabeta/CD19-depleted stem cell transplant. The source of these receptors is a girl aged 2 to 9 with aplastic anemia, due to receive a stem cell transplant. The CDR3 runs from the conserved cysteine through the conserved F or W. Fields, in order: clone size, J gene, V gene, D gene, CDR3 protein, CDR3 DNA. A D gene is named only where the DNA matches it firmly. Size is omitted from some rows. Given values are once, few, many or a class for expanded clones.

clone_size: few; j_call: TRBJ2-5; v_call: TRBV6-2/TRBV6-3; d_call: NA; cdr3_aa: CASSSGGKGMKTQYF; cdr3_nt: TGTGCCAGCAGTTCCGGGGGTAAGGGGATGAAGACCCAGTACTTC
clone_size: few; j_call: TRBJ1-4; v_call: TRBV6-5; d_call: NA; cdr3_aa: CASSSPRTGAIGLFF; cdr3_nt: TGTGCCAGCAGTTCCCCTCGGACTGGGGCAATCGGACTGTTTTTT
clone_size: NA; j_call: TRBJ1-4; v_call: TRBV5-1; d_call: NA; cdr3_aa: CASSLATTNEKLFF; cdr3_nt: TGCGCCAGCAGCCTCGCTACAACTAATGAAAAACTGTTTTTT
clone_size: many; j_call: TRBJ1-6; v_call: TRBV14; d_call: NA; cdr3_aa: CASSQSRLLNSPLHF; cdr3_nt: TGTGCCAGCAGCCAAAGCCGACTCCTAAATTCACCCCTCCACTTT
clone_size: NA; j_call: TRBJ2-7; v_call: TRBV12-3/TRBV12-4; d_call: NA; cdr3_aa: CASSLRLGAHEQYF; cdr3_nt: TGTGCCAGCAGTTTACGGTTGGGGGCCCACGAGCAGTACTTC
clone_size: NA; j_call: TRBJ2-1; v_call: TRBV5-1; d_call: TRBD2; cdr3_aa: CASRNGRLAGRNNEQFF; cdr3_nt: TGCGCCAGCAGAAACGGTCGACTAGCGGGAAGGAACAATGAGCAGTTCTTC
clone_size: NA; j_call: TRBJ1-5; v_call: TRBV15; d_call: NA; cdr3_aa: CATSSLQSQPQHF; cdr3_nt: TGTGCCACCAGCAGCCTCCAGAGTCAGCCCCAGCATTTT
clone_size: NA; j_call: TRBJ2-1; v_call: TRBV20-1; d_call: NA; cdr3_aa: CSGPFQMGNEQFF; cdr3_nt: TGCAGTGGCCCATTCCAAATGGGGAATGAGCAGTTCTTC
clone_size: NA; j_call: TRBJ2-1; v_call: TRBV28; d_call: NA; cdr3_aa: CASSSPGSPRGYNEQFF; cdr3_nt: TGTGCCAGCAGTTCCCCAGGGTCGCCGAGGGGGTACAATGAGCAGTTCTTC
clone_size: NA; j_call: TRBJ2-3; v_call: TRBV5-4; d_call: TRBD2; cdr3_aa: CASSLEPSSGGATDTQYF; cdr3_nt: TGTGCCAGCAGCTTGGAACCCTCTAGCGGGGGGGCCACAGATACGCAGTATTTT
clone_size: NA; j_call: TRBJ2-4; v_call: TRBV7-2; d_call: NA; cdr3_aa: CASSLRQAGNIQYF; cdr3_nt: TGTGCCAGCAGCTTGAGACAGGCGGGAAACATTCAGTACTTC
clone_size: few; j_call: TRBJ1-5; v_call: TRBV18; d_call: NA; cdr3_aa: CASSPLPGGQPQHF; cdr3_nt: TGTGCCAGCTCACCACTTCCGGGAGGGCAGCCCCAGCATTTT
clone_size: few; j_call: TRBJ2-5; v_call: TRBV6-2/TRBV6-3; d_call: TRBD2; cdr3_aa: CASSIAGRETQYF; cdr3_nt: TGTGCCAGCAGCATAGCGGGGAGGGAGACCCAGTACTTC
clone_size: NA; j_call: TRBJ2-1; v_call: TRBV29-1; d_call: TRBD2; cdr3_aa: CSVEGSGTTLREQFF; cdr3_nt: TGCAGCGTTGAAGGGTCGGGGACTACTCTTCGTGAGCAGTTCTTC
clone_size: NA; j_call: TRBJ2-3; v_call: TRBV7-2; d_call: NA; cdr3_aa: CASSPQLATYRPPQYF; cdr3_nt: TGTGCCAGCAGCCCCCAACTAGCTACGTATCGACCCCCGCAGTATTTT
clone_size: NA; j_call: TRBJ2-3; v_call: TRBV29-1; d_call: NA; cdr3_aa: CSVEAGPNTQYF; cdr3_nt: TGCAGCGTTGAAGCGGGACCTAATACGCAGTATTTT
clone_size: NA; j_call: TRBJ1-5; v_call: TRBV29-1; d_call: NA; cdr3_aa: CSVRENSNQPQHF; cdr3_nt: TGCAGCGTTCGGGAAAATAGCAATCAGCCCCAGCATTTT
clone_size: few; j_call: TRBJ1-5; v_call: TRBV20-1; d_call: NA; cdr3_aa: CSAASDLFNQPQHF; cdr3_nt: TGCAGTGCTGCCTCCGACTTATTCAATCAGCCCCAGCATTTT
clone_size: NA; j_call: TRBJ1-1; v_call: TRBV10-3; d_call: NA; cdr3_aa: CAAKQGGMDTEAFF; cdr3_nt: TGTGCCGCCAAACAGGGAGGGATGGACACTGAAGCTTTCTTT
clone_size: NA; j_call: TRBJ1-2; v_call: TRBV6-1; d_call: NA; cdr3_aa: CASSEEGDNSTPPNYGYTF; cdr3_nt: TGTGCCAGCAGTGAAGAGGGGGATAACAGCACCCCGCCTAACTATGGCTACACCTTC
clone_size: NA; j_call: TRBJ1-2; v_call: TRBV12-3/TRBV12-4; d_call: TRBD1; cdr3_aa: CASRTVTGTGGHGYTF; cdr3_nt: TGTGCCAGCAGGACCGTTACCGGGACAGGGGGCCATGGCTACACCTTC
clone_size: NA; j_call: TRBJ2-3; v_call: TRBV30; d_call: TRBD1; cdr3_aa: CAWSPKVAGGTDTQYF; cdr3_nt: TGTGCCTGGAGCCCTAAGGTGGCAGGGGGCACGGATACGCAGTATTTT
clone_size: many; j_call: TRBJ1-1; v_call: TRBV20-1; d_call: TRBD1; cdr3_aa: CSAVRTGILPEAFF; cdr3_nt: TGCAGTGCTGTACGGACAGGGATCCTCCCTGAAGCTTTCTTT
clone_size: NA; j_call: TRBJ2-7; v_call: TRBV4-1; d_call: NA; cdr3_aa: CASSRGYEQSF; cdr3_nt: TGCGCCAGCAGCCGGGGGTACGAGCAGTCCTTC
clone_size: many; j_call: TRBJ1-2; v_call: TRBV30; d_call: NA; cdr3_aa: CAGNPGYGYTF; cdr3_nt: TGTGCGGGGAACCCGGGCTATGGCTACACCTTC
clone_size: medium-sized; j_call: TRBJ2-1; v_call: TRBV20-1; d_call: TRBD2; cdr3_aa: CSARGGEWGLAHNEQFF; cdr3_nt: TGCAGTGCTAGAGGGGGGGAGTGGGGACTAGCCCACAATGAGCAGTTCTTC
clone_size: many; j_call: TRBJ2-1; v_call: TRBV24-1; d_call: TRBD2; cdr3_aa: CATSEVSGAHNEQFF; cdr3_nt: TGTGCCACCAGTGAAGTGAGCGGGGCTCACAATGAGCAGTTCTTC
clone_size: NA; j_call: TRBJ2-7; v_call: TRBV5-6; d_call: NA; cdr3_aa: CASSFLISGPGEQYF; cdr3_nt: TGTGCCAGCAGCTTCCTTATTTCAGGACCTGGCGAGCAGTACTTC
clone_size: NA; j_call: TRBJ2-1; v_call: TRBV29-1; d_call: TRBD1; cdr3_aa: CSGLPGQGNNEQFF; cdr3_nt: TGCAGCGGCCTACCGGGACAGGGAAACAATGAGCAGTTCTTC